A selection of T cell receptor beta chains follows, all from one sample in a study of T-cell reconstitution after alpha-beta-depleted transplantation in children. TCRdb reprocessed the PCR reads via MiXCR and lists one record per CDR3 protein. The top ten hold roughly 2.3% of the sample, which has a few hundred thousand distinct CDR3 sequences, over 10% seen once. The specimen comprised PBMCs, mostly from graft donor cells, sampled 360 days after TCRalphabeta/CD19-depleted stem cell transplant. The receptors stem from a male patient younger than 18 who had a stem cell transplant for acute myeloid leukemia, so the T cells may come from the graft donor. Both conserved end residues are part of each CDR3. The D gene is left open where the match is weak. Clone size is stated in some rows and not others, as once, few, many or a class when expanded.

cdr3_length	v_call	d_call	clone_size	j_call	cdr3_nt	cdr3_aa
15	TRBV18	TRBD1	NA	TRBJ2-7	TGTGCCAGCTCAACCCGACAGGGATCGTCGGACGAGCAGTACTTC	CASSTRQGSSDEQYF
17	TRBV20-1	TRBD2	NA	TRBJ2-4	TGCAGTGCTAGAGGGACTAGCGGGAGACGTGCCAAAAACATTCAGTACTTC	CSARGTSGRRAKNIQYF
16	TRBV29-1	NA	many	TRBJ2-3	TGCAGCGTTGAAGACCCCAGGAGAGGCAGAACAGATACGCAGTATTTT	CSVEDPRRGRTDTQYF
11	TRBV29-1	TRBD1	NA	TRBJ1-1	TGCAGCGTTGCGGGGACAGGAGAAGCTTTCTTT	CSVAGTGEAFF
16	TRBV28	NA	NA	TRBJ1-5	TGTGCCAGCAGTTTATGGGGGGGGCAAGGCAATCAGCCCCAGCATTTT	CASSLWGGQGNQPQHF
9	TRBV20-1	NA	few	TRBJ1-1	TGCAGTGCTCGGGGGGGAGCTTTCTTT	CSARGGAFF
15	TRBV27	TRBD2	many	TRBJ2-3	TGTGCCAGCAGCCAAATACTAGCGGGAGGAGATACGCAGTATTTT	CASSQILAGGDTQYF
22	TRBV6-2/TRBV6-3	TRBD2	NA	TRBJ2-3	TGTGCCAGCAGTCCACTCGGGAGATTCCCACTAGCGGGAGGGCCGGGGACAGATACGCAGTATTTT	CASSPLGRFPLAGGPGTDTQYF
15	TRBV6-2/TRBV6-3	TRBD2	many	TRBJ2-7	TGTGCCAGCAGTTCGACTAGCGGGTTCTCCTACGAGCAGTACTTC	CASSSTSGFSYEQYF
8	TRBV7-6	NA	NA	TRBJ2-7	TGTGTCATTCTCGAGCAGTACTTC	CVILEQYF
12	TRBV12-3/TRBV12-4	TRBD2	many	TRBJ2-7	TGTGCCAGCAGTTTACTAGCGGGAGCGCAGTACTTC	CASSLLAGAQYF
14	TRBV20-1	NA	once	TRBJ2-7	TGCAGTGCTAGAGATCCGCAGGGAGCCTACGAGCAGTACTTC	CSARDPQGAYEQYF
12	TRBV20-1	TRBD1	NA	TRBJ1-2	TGCAGTGCCTACGACAGGGTCTATGGCTACACCTTC	CSAYDRVYGYTF
15	TRBV6-1	TRBD2	NA	TRBJ2-1	TGTGCCAGCAGCCACGGACTAGCGGGAGGTTATGAGCAGTTCTTC	CASSHGLAGGYEQFF
15	TRBV12-3/TRBV12-4	NA	few	TRBJ2-1	TGTGCCAGCAGTTTGTGGGCTAGGGCCTACAATGAGCAGTTCTTC	CASSLWARAYNEQFF
15	TRBV23-1	NA	once	TRBJ2-7	TGCGCCAGCAGTGATGCCGGGACGGCCGAAGACGAGCAGTACTTC	CASSDAGTAEDEQYF
14	TRBV12-3/TRBV12-4	NA	NA	TRBJ2-7	TGTGCCAGCAGCCCACCCAGGGTTCCCTACGAGCAGTACTTC	CASSPPRVPYEQYF
15	TRBV18	NA	NA	TRBJ1-5	TGTGCCAGCTCACCTGAAGGGGGTAGCAATCAGCCCCAGCATTTT	CASSPEGGSNQPQHF
13	TRBV29-1	TRBD1	many	TRBJ2-7	TGCAGCGTTGCGGGACAGGGCTCCTACGAGCAGTACTTC	CSVAGQGSYEQYF
16	TRBV12-3/TRBV12-4	TRBD2	few	TRBJ2-7	TGTGCCAGCAGCTCACCCGGACTAGCGGGGATCTACGAGCAGTACTTC	CASSSPGLAGIYEQYF
14	TRBV12-3/TRBV12-4	TRBD2	many	TRBJ2-5	TGTGCCAGCAGTTTAGGTGCGGGAGTAGAGACCCAGTACTTC	CASSLGAGVETQYF
15	TRBV20-1	NA	NA	TRBJ2-7	TGCAGTGCTAGAGGGCTGGTCGGCCCCTCTGGGGAGCAGTACTTC	CSARGLVGPSGEQYF
15	TRBV5-8	TRBD2	few	TRBJ2-3	TGTGCCAGCAGCTTGGAGATAGCGGGGTATCATACGCAGTATTTT	CASSLEIAGYHTQYF